One sample yielded the 28 T cell receptor beta chains listed below, sequenced in a study of cytomegalovirus exposure and HLA in healthy donors. The PCR ran on 60 Vbeta and 13 Jbeta primers. Assay used: immunoSEQ multiplex PCR; TCRdb lists only in-frame clones, some missing. The table lists approximately 210,000 clones, approximately 79% of them singletons, with about 1.7% in the top ten. Sequences were obtained from PBMCs. Every receptor here comes from a male donor in good health and CMV-seronegative.

The rearrangement links TRBV5-6 to TRBJ2-1; 9 bases fit TRBD2. The germline gives CDR1 SGHDT, CDR2 YYEEEE. The length of the CDR3 is 15 residues. The V gene end was trimmed by 4 bases and the J gene end by 5 bases; junction bases not matched to a gene: 7. CDR3 in DNA: TGTGCCAGCAGCACGGGACTAGCAGCGAACAATGAGCAGTTCTTC. It specifies CASSTGLAANNEQFF.

The chain employs TRBV11-2 and TRBJ2-2; 9 nucleotides align to TRBD1. The CDR3 consists of 14 residues. After removal of 4 bases from V and 9 bases from J, the junction contained 6 bases not matched to a gene. Germline V gives CDR1 SGHAT, CDR2 FQNNGV. The CDR3 sequence: CASSSKTGGWELFF. Here the CDR3 DNA reads TGTGCCAGCAGCTCCAAAACAGGGGGCTGGGAGCTGTTTTTT.

The chain recombines TRBV2 with TRBJ1-6, with TRBD1 matching over 9 bases. V lost 6 bases and J lost 4; bases outside the gene matches: 10. The CDR3 is 17 amino acids. The V gene's germline CDR1 is SNHLY and CDR2 FYNNEI. The DNA of the CDR3 is TGTGCCAGCAGCGCCTCCGGGACAGGGCCTTATAATTCACCCCTCCACTTT. The encoded protein is CASSASGTGPYNSPLHF.

This clone was counted a few times. The V and J genes are TRBV5-1 and TRBJ1-3, with 8 bases identical to TRBD1. The germline CDR1 and CDR2 sequences are SGHRS and YFSETQ. V dropped 4 bases and J dropped 0; count of bases not matched to a gene: 15. This CDR3 contains 19 residues. DNA for the CDR3: TGCGCCAGCAGCCAGTCCGGGACAGGAGCGTCCAGCTCTGGAAACACCATATATTTT. The encoded protein is CASSQSGTGASSSGNTIYF.

J is TRBJ2-5 and V is TRBV6-5; 7 nucleotides align to TRBD1. The DNA end is more similar to TRBJ2-7, so the J call may be wrong. This CDR3 is 14 amino acids long. CDR1 and CDR2 (germline): MNHEY, SVGAGI. The CDR3 region has the DNA TGTGCCAGCAGTTACAACCGGGACAGCTACGAGCAGTACTTC. Protein: CASSYNRDSYEQYF.

V gene TRBV5-1 combines with J gene TRBJ2-4, with 9 bases identical to TRBD1. The CDR3 consists of 14 residues. CDR1 and CDR2 (germline): SGHRS, YFSETQ. The ends lost 0 bases at V and 12 bases at J; junction bases unmatched: 7. CDR3 sequence (DNA): TGCGCCAGCAGCTTGGAGGGGACAGGGCCAGCTCAGTACTTC. Translation gives CASSLEGTGPAQYF.

This clone was seen a handful of times. V usage is TRBV29-1 and J usage is TRBJ2-7; weak D call: TRBD1 (6 bases). This CDR3 is 12 amino acids long. V lost 5 bases, J lost 2 bases, and 10 bases lay in between. CDR1 and CDR2 (germline): SQVTM, ANQGSEA. This CDR3 is CSVKGQTYEQYF. CDR3 nucleotide sequence: TGCAGCGTTAAAGGACAGACCTACGAGCAGTACTTC.

The chain has TRBV27 and TRBJ2-7; 7 bases match TRBD2. The ends lost 4 bases at V and 3 bases at J; junction bases unmatched: 9. The germline V gene has CDR1 MNHEY and CDR2 SMNVEV (reference sequence). There are 15 residues in the CDR3. The CDR3 spells CASSYTSAALYEQYF. CDR3 coding DNA: TGTGCCAGCAGTTACACTAGCGCGGCGCTCTACGAGCAGTACTTC.

This clone was seen a handful of times. The identical CDR3 is also encoded by other nucleotide sequences in the sample. V is TRBV4-3 and J is TRBJ1-1, with a possible D match to TRBD1 (5 bases). Trimming shortened V by 0 bases and J by 5 bases, and 7 bases separated the two germline ends. CDR3 length: 13 amino acids. Germline values: CDR1 LGHNA, CDR2 YSLEER. The DNA for the CDR3 is TGCGCCAGCAGCCAAGAGGGGGGAACTGAAGCTTTCTTT. It codes for CASSQEGGTEAFF.

This clone has more than one count but fewer than ten. The chain is built from TRBV19 and TRBJ2-1, with 9 bases fitting TRBD1. From germline, CDR1 is LNHDA and CDR2 SQIVND (reference sequence). With V trimmed by 3 bases and J by 9 bases, 9 bases remained unmatched. This CDR3 has 15 amino acids. CDR3 in DNA: TGTGCCAGTAGTATCCTGGGACAGGGACTCAGTGAGCAGTTCTTC. This translates into CASSILGQGLSEQFF.

The rearrangement uses TRBV7-9 and TRBJ1-1; unclear D gene. The CDR3 sequence is 18 residues long. V shed 2 bases and J shed 1 base, with 20 bases lying between them. The germline V gene has CDR1 SEHNR and CDR2 FQNEAQ (reference sequence). CDR3 loop: CASSLFPALRTGNTEAFF. The CDR3 DNA reads as TGTGCCAGCAGCTTATTTCCAGCGCTTCGAACGGGGAACACTGAAGCTTTCTTT.

This chain joins TRBV27 and TRBJ2-3; maybe TRBD1 (5 bases). CDR3 length equals 13 residues. Germline CDR1 is MNHEY and CDR2 is SMNVEV (reference sequence). Trimming removed 6 bases at V and 4 bases at J, with 11 bases between. The CDR3 reads CASRRQGADTQYF. The CDR3 DNA sequence: TGTGCCAGCAGGCGTCAGGGTGCAGATACGCAGTATTTT.

The rearrangement links TRBV7-2 to TRBJ1-4; TRBD1 agrees at 8 bases. V shed 5 bases, J shed 3 bases, and the junction held 2 bases outside the gene matches. CDR1 is SGHTA, CDR2 FQGNSA, per germline. The length of the CDR3 is 14 residues. The CDR3 bases are TGTGCCAGCAGCAAACAGGGGGCTAATGAAAAACTGTTTTTT. This encodes CASSKQGANEKLFF.

This clone was recorded only once. The chain couples TRBV27 to TRBJ1-1, with D uncertain. The CDR3 covers 12 residues. Trimming pared 8 bases from V and 4 bases from J, leaving 11 bases between. Germline loops: CDR1 MNHEY, CDR2 SMNVEV (reference sequence). The CDR3 DNA reads as TGTGCCAGCGGAGAGGCTAGCACTGAAGCTTTCTTT. This gives the protein CASGEASTEAFF.

The chain couples TRBV7-8 to TRBJ1-4; 9 bases match TRBD1. After removal of 0 bases from V and 7 bases from J, the junction contained 6 bases not matched to a gene. Per the germline V gene, CDR1 is SGHVS and CDR2 is FQNEAQ. CDR3 size: 16 residues. CDR3 nucleotide sequence: TGTGCCAGCAGCTTAGCCCTACAGGGGGCGGGTGAAAAACTGTTTTTT. It yields the protein CASSLALQGAGEKLFF.

The chain carries TRBV11-2 and TRBJ1-1; D is perhaps TRBD1 (5 bases). Germline lookup yields CDR1 SGHAT and CDR2 FQNNGV. The CDR3 runs 14 residues. The germline V and J ends were trimmed by 6 bases and 1 base, with 12 bases remaining between them. CDR3 sequence (DNA): TGTGCCAGCAGGATGGTAGGGGCGAACACTGAAGCTTTCTTT. Protein: CASRMVGANTEAFF. The full variable domain, completed using reference TRBV11-2 and TRBJ1-1, is EAGVAQSPRYKIIEKRQSVAFWCNPISGHATLYWYQQILGQGPKLLIQFQNNGVVDDSQLPKDRFSAERLKGVDSTLKIQPAKLEDSAVYLCASRMVGANTEAFFGQGTRLTVV.

J is TRBJ1-2 and V is TRBV7-3, with 8 bases that match TRBD1. CDR3 size: 15 residues. Looked up from germline, CDR1 is SGHTA and CDR2 is FQGTGA. V trimming: 0 bases; J trimming: 6 bases; junction bases outside the gene matches: 6. CDR3 in DNA: TGTGCCAGCAGCTTAACAGCGAGACAGGGGCATGGCTACACCTTC. Translation gives CASSLTARQGHGYTF.

The J gene is TRBJ2-1, the V gene TRBV6-5; 12 bases map to TRBD2. This CDR3 comprises 13 residues. The germline CDR1 and CDR2 sequences are MNHEY and SVGAGI. Trimming removed 8 bases from V and 8 bases from J; junction bases left unmatched: 4. In DNA form, the CDR3 reads TGTGCCAGCGTTGGACTAGCGGGGTATGAGCAGTTCTTC. As protein: CASVGLAGYEQFF.

The genes are TRBV5-1 and TRBJ2-7; 7 bases line up with TRBD1. V trimming: 4 bases; J trimming: 7 bases; junction bases outside the gene matches: 8. The length of the CDR3 is 13 residues. Germline CDR1 SGHRS, CDR2 YFSETQ. The DNA for the CDR3 is TGCGCCAGCAGCAAAGAGGGGGCGTATGAGCAGTACTTC. Protein sequence: CASSKEGAYEQYF.

The rearrangement links TRBV28 to TRBJ1-1; 7 bases fit TRBD1. The junction had 20 bases not matched to a gene; V was cut back by 6 bases and J by 1 base. The CDR3 spans 19 residues. Per the germline V gene, CDR1 is MDHEN and CDR2 is SYDVKM. CDR3 sequence (DNA): TGTGCCAGCAGCTTCGATTCGGAGGTTCCGGGGACAGCGAACACTGAAGCTTTCTTT. Translating it yields CASSFDSEVPGTANTEAFF.

The rearrangement links TRBV9 to TRBJ1-3; 12 bases are a match to TRBD1. CDR1 is SGDLS and CDR2 is YYNGEE in the germline V gene. V was clipped by 3 bases and J by 4 bases; unmatched bases: 8. This CDR3 contains 17 residues. CDR3 in amino acids: CASSASGTGGAGNTIYF. The CDR3 region has the DNA TGTGCCAGCAGCGCCAGCGGGACAGGGGGCGCCGGAAACACCATATATTTT.

The V and J genes are TRBV2 and TRBJ2-2; 8 nucleotides agree with TRBD1. Germline V gives CDR1 SNHLY, CDR2 FYNNEI. This CDR3 has 15 residues. V gave up 6 bases and J gave up 5 bases; unmatched junction bases: 8. The CDR3 region is CASRRQGTGTGELFF. CDR3 DNA sequence: TGTGCCAGCAGACGACAGGGGACAGGTACCGGGGAGCTGTTTTTT.

The chain employs TRBV30 and TRBJ1-1, with D possibly matching TRBD1 (6 bases). V lost 4 bases and J lost 0, with 18 bases in between. The CDR3 extends over 16 amino acids. Germline CDR1 GTSNPN, CDR2 SVGIG (reference sequence). This chain's CDR3 is CAWTTGTPFMNTEAFF. The CDR3 DNA sequence: TGTGCCTGGACTACAGGGACGCCCTTCATGAACACTGAAGCTTTCTTT. The whole variable domain, remainder taken from reference TRBV30 and TRBJ1-1, is SQTIHQWPATLVQPVGSPLSLECTVEGTSNPNLYWYRQAAGRGLQLLFYSVGIGQISSEVPQNLSASRPQDRQFILSSKKLLLSDSGFYLCAWTTGTPFMNTEAFFGQGTRLTVV.

This clone has more than one count but fewer than ten. The rearrangement links TRBV5-1 to TRBJ2-7; maybe TRBD2 (5 bases). Trimming took off 0 bases at V and 4 bases at J, with 5 bases between the two ends. CDR3 length equals 12 residues. Germline assignment: CDR1 SGHRS and CDR2 YFSETQ. CDR3 sequence: CASSLERYEQYF. CDR3 coding DNA: TGCGCCAGCAGCTTGGAGCGGTACGAGCAGTACTTC.

The CDR3 region is CASSRANYGYTF. Written as DNA, the CDR3 is TGTGCCAGCAGTCGGGCTAACTATGGCTACACCTTC. The chain links TRBV7-2 to TRBJ1-2, with D unresolved. Germline V gene sequence: CDR1 SGHTA, CDR2 FQGNSA. The CDR3 length is 12 residues. Trimming shortened V by 6 bases and J by 0 bases, and 5 bases separated the two germline ends. The full variable domain, its missing parts supplied by reference TRBV7-2 and TRBJ1-2, is GAGVSQSPSNKVTEKGKDVELRCDPISGHTALYWYRQSLGQGLEFLIYFQGNSAPDKSGLPSDRFSAERTGGSVSTLTIQRTQQEDSAVYLCASSRANYGYTFGSGTRLTVV.

V gene TRBV27 combines with J gene TRBJ1-5, with 7 bases lining up with TRBD1. V dropped 5 bases and J dropped 4; count of bases not matched to a gene: 8. This CDR3 is 15 amino acids long. Germline-derived CDR1 and CDR2 are MNHEY and SMNVEV (reference sequence). Here the CDR3 DNA reads TGTGCCAGCAGTCCAACGGGACAGCAAAATCAGCCCCAGCATTTT. Translating it yields CASSPTGQQNQPQHF.

As regards this clone: This specimen includes other DNA sequences encoding the same CDR3. The rearrangement links TRBV5-1 to TRBJ1-2, with TRBD1 matching 12 bases. V shed 5 bases, J shed 2 bases, and the junction held 1 base outside the gene matches. Germline V gene data show CDR1 as SGHRS and CDR2 as YFSETQ. The CDR3 loop spans 14 amino acids. Written as DNA, the CDR3 is TGCGCCAGCAGGGGACAGGGGGCCAACTATGGCTACACCTTC. It specifies CASRGQGANYGYTF.

V is TRBV7-9 and J is TRBJ2-4, with 13 bases lining up with TRBD2. Trimming removed 6 bases from V and 2 bases from J; junction bases left unmatched: 4. The germline V gene encodes CDR1 SEHNR and CDR2 FQNEAQ (reference sequence). The CDR3 runs 16 residues. CDR3 coding DNA: TGTGCCAGCAGGACTAGCGGGGGGCTTTCCAAAAACATTCAGTACTTC. This translates into CASRTSGGLSKNIQYF.